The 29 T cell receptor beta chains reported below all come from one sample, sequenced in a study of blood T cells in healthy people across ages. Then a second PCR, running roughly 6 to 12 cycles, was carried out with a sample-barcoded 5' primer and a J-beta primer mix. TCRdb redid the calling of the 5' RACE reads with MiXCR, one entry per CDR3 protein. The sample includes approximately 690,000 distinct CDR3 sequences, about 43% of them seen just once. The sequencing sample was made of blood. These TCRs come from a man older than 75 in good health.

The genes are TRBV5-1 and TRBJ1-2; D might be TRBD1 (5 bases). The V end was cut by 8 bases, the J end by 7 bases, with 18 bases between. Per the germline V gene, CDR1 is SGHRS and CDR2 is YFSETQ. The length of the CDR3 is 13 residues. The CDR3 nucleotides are TGCGCCAGTAGCCCGACAGAATCCTGTGGCTACACCTTC. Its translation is CASSPTESCGYTF.

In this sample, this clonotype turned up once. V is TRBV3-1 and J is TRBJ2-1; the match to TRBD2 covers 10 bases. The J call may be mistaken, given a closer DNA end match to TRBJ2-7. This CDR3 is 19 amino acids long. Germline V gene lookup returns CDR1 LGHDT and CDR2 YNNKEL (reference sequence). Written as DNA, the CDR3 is TGTGCCAGCAGCCAAGTCTCGCTAGCGGGAGACCTCTCCTACAATGAGCAGTACTTC. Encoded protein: CASSQVSLAGDLSYNEQYF.

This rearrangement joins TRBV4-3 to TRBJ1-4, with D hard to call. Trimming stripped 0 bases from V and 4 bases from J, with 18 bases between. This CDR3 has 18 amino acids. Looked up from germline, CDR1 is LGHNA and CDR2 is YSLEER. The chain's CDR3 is CASSQDVGPSRLNEKLFF. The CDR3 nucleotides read TGCGCCAGCAGCCAAGACGTTGGGCCGTCGAGACTTAATGAAAAACTGTTTTTT.

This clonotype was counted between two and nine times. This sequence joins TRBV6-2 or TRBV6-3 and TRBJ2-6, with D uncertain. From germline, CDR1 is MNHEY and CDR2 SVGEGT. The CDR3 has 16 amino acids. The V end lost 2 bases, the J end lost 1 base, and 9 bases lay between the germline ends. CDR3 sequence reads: CASSYQVSSGANVLTF. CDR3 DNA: TGTGCCAGCAGTTACCAGGTCTCGTCTGGGGCCAACGTCCTGACTTTC.

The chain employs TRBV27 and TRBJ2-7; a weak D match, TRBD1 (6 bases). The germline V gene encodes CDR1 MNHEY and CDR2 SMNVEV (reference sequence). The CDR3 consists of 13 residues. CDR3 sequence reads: CATRLGQSYEQYF. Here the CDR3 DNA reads TGTGCTACCCGTCTGGGACAATCCTACGAGCAGTACTTC.

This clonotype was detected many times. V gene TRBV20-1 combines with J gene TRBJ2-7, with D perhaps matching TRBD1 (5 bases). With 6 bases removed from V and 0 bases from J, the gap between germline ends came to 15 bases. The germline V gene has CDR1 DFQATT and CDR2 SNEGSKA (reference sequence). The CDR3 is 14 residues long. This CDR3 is CSASLQGRSYEQYF. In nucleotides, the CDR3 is TGCAGTGCAAGTCTCCAGGGTCGCTCCTACGAGCAGTACTTC.

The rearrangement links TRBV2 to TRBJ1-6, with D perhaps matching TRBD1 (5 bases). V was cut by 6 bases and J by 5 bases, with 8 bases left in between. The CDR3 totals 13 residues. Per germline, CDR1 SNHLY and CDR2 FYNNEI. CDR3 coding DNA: TGTGCCAGCAGGACAGAAAATAATTCACCCCTCCACTTT. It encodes CASRTENNSPLHF.

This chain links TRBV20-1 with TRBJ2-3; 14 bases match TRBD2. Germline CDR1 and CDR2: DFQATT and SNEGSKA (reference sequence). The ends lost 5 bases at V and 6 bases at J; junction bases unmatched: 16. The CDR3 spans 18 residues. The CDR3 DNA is TGCAGTGCTCGCACTCCGGGACTAGCGGGAGTATTTCTGGATACGCAGTATTTT. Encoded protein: CSARTPGLAGVFLDTQYF.

CDR3 loop: CASSLGRLAGGYNEQFF. Here the CDR3 DNA reads TGTGCCAGCAGCTTAGGGAGACTAGCGGGGGGGTACAATGAGCAGTTCTTC. The genes are TRBV7-2 and TRBJ2-1; 14 bases fit TRBD2. Germline-derived CDR1 and CDR2 are SGHTA and FQGNSA. This CDR3 is built from 17 residues. The J segment lost 4 bases and the V segment lost 1 base, leaving 3 bases of the junction unmatched. The variable domain in full, completed from reference TRBV7-2 and TRBJ2-1, reads GAGVSQSPSNKVTEKGKDVELRCDPISGHTALYWYRQSLGQGLEFLIYFQGNSAPDKSGLPSDRFSAERTGGSVSTLTIQRTQQEDSAVYLCASSLGRLAGGYNEQFFGPGTRLTVL.

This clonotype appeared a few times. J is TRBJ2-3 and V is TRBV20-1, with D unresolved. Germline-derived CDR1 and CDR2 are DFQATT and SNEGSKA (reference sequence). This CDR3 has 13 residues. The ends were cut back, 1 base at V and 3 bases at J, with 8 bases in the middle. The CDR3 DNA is TGCAGTGCTAGAGGGGTACCGACAGATACGCAGTATTTT. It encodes CSARGVPTDTQYF.

CDR3 in DNA: TGTGCCAGCAGCATGGGGGCGAGGACAGGCCGCAATGAGCAGTTCTTC. It is translated as CASSMGARTGRNEQFF. The V and J genes are TRBV28 and TRBJ2-1; 7 bases agree with TRBD1. J was trimmed by 6 bases and V by 6 bases; bases with no gene match: 14. Germline CDR1 MDHEN, CDR2 SYDVKM. CDR3 length equals 16 residues.

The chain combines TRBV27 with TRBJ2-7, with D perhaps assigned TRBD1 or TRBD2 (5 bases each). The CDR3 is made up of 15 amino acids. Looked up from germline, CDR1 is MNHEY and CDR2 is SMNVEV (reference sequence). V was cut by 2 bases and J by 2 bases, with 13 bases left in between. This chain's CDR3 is CASSLVVGRTYEQYF. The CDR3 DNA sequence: TGTGCCAGCAGTTTAGTGGTGGGACGAACCTACGAGCAGTACTTC.

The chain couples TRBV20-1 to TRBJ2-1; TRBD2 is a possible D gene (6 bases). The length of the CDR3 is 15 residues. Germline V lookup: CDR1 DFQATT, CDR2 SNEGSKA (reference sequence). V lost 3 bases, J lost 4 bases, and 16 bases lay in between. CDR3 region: CSARASAISYNEQFF. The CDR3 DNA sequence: TGCAGTGCTAGGGCTAGCGCAATATCATACAATGAGCAGTTCTTC.

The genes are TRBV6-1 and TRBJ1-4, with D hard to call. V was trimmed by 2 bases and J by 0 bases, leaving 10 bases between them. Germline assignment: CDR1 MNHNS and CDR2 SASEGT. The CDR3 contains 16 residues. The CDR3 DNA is TGTGCCAGCAGTGAACCAAAAACGGCAACTAATGAAAAACTGTTTTTT. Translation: CASSEPKTATNEKLFF.

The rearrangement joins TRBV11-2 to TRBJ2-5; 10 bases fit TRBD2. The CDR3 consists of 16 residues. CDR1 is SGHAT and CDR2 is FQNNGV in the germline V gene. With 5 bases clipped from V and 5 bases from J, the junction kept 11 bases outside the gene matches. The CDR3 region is CASSPRTSGTRETQYF. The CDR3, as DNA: TGTGCCAGCAGCCCCAGAACTAGCGGGACGAGGGAGACCCAGTACTTC.

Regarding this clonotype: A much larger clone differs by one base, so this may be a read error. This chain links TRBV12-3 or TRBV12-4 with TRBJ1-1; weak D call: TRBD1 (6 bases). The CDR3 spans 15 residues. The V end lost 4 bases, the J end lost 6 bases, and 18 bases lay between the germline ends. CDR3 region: CASSSAGGGQAEAFF. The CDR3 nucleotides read TGTGCCAGCAGTTCAGCGGGGGGGGGGCAGGCTGAAGCTTTCTTT.

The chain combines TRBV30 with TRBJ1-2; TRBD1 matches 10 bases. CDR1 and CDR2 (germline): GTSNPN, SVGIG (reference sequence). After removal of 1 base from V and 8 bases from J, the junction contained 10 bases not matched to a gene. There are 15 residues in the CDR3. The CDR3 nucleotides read TGTGCCTGGAGTGGAAGGGACAGGGGATTGGGAGGCTACACCTTC. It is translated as CAWSGRDRGLGGYTF.

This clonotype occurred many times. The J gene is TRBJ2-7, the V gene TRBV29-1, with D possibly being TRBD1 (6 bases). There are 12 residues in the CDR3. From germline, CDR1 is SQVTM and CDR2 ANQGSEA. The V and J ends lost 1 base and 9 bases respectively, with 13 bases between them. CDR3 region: CSVEGPGDGQYF. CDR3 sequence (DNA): TGCAGCGTTGAAGGGCCAGGGGACGGGCAGTACTTC.

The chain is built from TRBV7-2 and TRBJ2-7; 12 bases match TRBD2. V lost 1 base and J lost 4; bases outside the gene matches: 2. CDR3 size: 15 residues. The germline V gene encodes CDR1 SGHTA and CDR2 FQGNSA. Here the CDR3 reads CASSLETSGGYEQYF. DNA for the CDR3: TGTGCCAGCAGCTTAGAGACTAGCGGGGGATACGAGCAGTACTTC.

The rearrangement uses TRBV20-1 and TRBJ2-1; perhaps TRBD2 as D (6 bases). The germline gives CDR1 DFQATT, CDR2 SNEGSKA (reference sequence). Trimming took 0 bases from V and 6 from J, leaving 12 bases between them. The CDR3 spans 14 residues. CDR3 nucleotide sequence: TGCAGTGCTAGAGACGCGGCTAGCGTCAATGAGCAGTTCTTC. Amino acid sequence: CSARDAASVNEQFF.

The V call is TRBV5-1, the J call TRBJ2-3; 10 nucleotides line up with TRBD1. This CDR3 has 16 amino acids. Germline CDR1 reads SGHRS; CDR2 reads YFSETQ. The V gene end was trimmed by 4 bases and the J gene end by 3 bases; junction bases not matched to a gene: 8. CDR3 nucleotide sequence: TGCGCCAGCAGCCACCAAGGGGGACAGGGGACAGATACGCAGTATTTT. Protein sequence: CASSHQGGQGTDTQYF.

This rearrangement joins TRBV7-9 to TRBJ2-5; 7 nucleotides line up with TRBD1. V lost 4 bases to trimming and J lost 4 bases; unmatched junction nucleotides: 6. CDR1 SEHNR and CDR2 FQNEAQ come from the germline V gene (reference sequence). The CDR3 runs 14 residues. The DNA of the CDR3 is TGTGCCAGCAGCTACCGGGACAGAGGAGAGACCCAGTACTTC. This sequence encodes CASSYRDRGETQYF.

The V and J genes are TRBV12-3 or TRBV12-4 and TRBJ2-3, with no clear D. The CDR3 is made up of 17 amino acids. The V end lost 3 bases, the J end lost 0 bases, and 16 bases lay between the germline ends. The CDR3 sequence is CASSFILQRISTDTQYF. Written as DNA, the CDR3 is TGTGCCAGCAGTTTCATCCTACAGAGGATTAGCACAGATACGCAGTATTTT.

Here the CDR3 DNA reads TGTGCCAGCAGCTTTTATGGTCAGGAAACTTCCTACGAGCAGTACTTC. It codes for CASSFYGQETSYEQYF. V and J are TRBV7-9 and TRBJ2-4; D is unresolved. The end of the DNA aligns better with TRBJ2-7, so the J call may be wrong. The germline V gene encodes CDR1 SEHNR and CDR2 FQNEAQ (reference sequence). There are 16 residues in the CDR3.

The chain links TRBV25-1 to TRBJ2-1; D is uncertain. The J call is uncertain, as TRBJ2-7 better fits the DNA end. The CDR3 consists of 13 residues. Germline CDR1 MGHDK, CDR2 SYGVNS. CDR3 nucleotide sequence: TGTGCCAGCAGTGAAGGGATATACAATGAGCAGTACTTC. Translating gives CASSEGIYNEQYF.

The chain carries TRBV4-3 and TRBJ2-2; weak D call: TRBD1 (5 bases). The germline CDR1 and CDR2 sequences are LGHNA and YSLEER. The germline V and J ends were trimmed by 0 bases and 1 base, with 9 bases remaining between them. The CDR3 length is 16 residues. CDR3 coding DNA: TGCGCCAGCAGCCAAGACAGGGTCTGGAACACCGGGGAGCTGTTTTTT. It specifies CASSQDRVWNTGELFF.

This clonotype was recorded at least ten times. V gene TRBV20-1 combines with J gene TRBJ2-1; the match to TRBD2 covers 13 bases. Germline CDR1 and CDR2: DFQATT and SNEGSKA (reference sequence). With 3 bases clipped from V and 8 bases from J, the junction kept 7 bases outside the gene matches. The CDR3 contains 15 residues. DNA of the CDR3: TGCAGTGCTAGTATGGGGACTAGCGGGAAAGATGAGCAGTTCTTC. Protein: CSASMGTSGKDEQFF.

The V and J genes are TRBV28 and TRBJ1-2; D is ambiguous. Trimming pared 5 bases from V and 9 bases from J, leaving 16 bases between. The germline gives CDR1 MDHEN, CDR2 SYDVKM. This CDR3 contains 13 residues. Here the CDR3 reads CASSAGILNSYTF. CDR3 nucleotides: TGTGCCAGCAGTGCCGGGATCCTCAATAGCTACACCTTC.

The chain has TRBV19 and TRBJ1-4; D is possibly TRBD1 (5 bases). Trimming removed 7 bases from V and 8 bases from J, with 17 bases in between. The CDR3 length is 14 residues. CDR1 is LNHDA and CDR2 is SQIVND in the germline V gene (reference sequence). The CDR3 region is CASNSGTAGEKLFF. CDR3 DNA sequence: TGTGCCAGTAACTCCGGGACGGCGGGCGAAAAACTGTTTTTT.